This TCR beta chain stems from a study of blood T cell repertoires in COVID-19. As for the study in general: The United States, Italy and Spain provided the acute and convalescent COVID-19 samples. From T cells, B-cell-depleted T cells, or PBMCs came the material, which was cDNA or gDNA.

CDR1 SGHAT and CDR2 FQNNGV come from the germline V gene. The CDR3 has 15 residues. V lost 6 bases and J lost 0, with 14 bases in between. Original handling: The authors estimated nucleated cell counts from reference gene primer amplification. Sequencing was performed with immunoSEQ multiplex PCR; in TCRdb, only in-frame clones are kept and a portion is missing. The V and J calls and clone size are taken from that table; D and trimming were inferred from the DNA. Here the sample spans 150,000 to 200,000 clones, roughly 80% being singletons. Sequencing was carried out using peripheral blood. The chain recombines TRBV11-2 with TRBJ1-1; no definite D call. The sequence derives from a woman in her 30s with acute or convalescent COVID-19. As DNA, the CDR3 is TGTGCCAGCAGACCCCTCCTAGGTTTGAACACTGAAGCTTTCTTT. Protein: CASRPLLGLNTEAFF.